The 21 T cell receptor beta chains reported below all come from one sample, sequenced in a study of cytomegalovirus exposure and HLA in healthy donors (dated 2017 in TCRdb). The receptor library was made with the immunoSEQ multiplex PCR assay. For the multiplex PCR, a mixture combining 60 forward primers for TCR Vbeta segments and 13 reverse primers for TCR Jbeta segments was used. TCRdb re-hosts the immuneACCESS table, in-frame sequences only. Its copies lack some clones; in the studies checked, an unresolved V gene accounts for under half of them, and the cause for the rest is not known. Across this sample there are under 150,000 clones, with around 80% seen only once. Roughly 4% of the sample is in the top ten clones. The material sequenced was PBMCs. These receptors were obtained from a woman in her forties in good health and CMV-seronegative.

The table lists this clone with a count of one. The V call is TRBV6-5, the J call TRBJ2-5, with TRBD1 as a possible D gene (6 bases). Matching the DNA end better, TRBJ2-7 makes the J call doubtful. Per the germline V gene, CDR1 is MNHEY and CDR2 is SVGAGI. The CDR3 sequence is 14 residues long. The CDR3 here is CASSYSPGVDEQYF. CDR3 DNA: TGTGCCAGCAGTTACTCGCCAGGGGTGGACGAGCAGTACTTC.

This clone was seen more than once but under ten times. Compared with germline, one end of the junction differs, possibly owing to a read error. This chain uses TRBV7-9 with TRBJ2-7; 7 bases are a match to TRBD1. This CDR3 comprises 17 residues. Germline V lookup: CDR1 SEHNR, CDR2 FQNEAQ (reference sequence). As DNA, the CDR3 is TGTTCCAGCAGCTTAGTGGGGACAGCGTCCACGTCCTACGAGCAGTACTTC. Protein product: CSSSLVGTASTSYEQYF. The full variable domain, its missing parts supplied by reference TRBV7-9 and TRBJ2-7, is DTGVSQNPRHKITKRGQNVTFRCDPISEHNRLYWYRQTLGQGPEFLTYFQNEAQLEKSRLLSDRFSAERPKGSFSTLEIQRTEQGDSAMYLCSSSLVGTASTSYEQYFGPGTRLTVT.

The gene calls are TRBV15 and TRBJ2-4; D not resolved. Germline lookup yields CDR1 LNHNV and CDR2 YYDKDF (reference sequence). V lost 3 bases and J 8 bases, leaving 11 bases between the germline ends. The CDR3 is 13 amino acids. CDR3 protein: CATSSPSTDIQYF. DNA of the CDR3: TGTGCCACCAGCAGCCCCTCAACGGACATTCAGTACTTC.

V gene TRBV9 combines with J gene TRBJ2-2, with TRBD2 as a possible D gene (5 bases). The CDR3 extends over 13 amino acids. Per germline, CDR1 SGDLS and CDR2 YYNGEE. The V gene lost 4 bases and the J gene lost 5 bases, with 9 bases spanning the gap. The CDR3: CASSPIATGELFF. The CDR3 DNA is TGTGCCAGCAGCCCGATAGCGACCGGGGAGCTGTTTTTT.

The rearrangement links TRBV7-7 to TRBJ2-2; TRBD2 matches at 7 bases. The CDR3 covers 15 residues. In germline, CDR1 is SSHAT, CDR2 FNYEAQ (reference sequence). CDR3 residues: CASGPTGRTAGELFF. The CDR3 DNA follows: TGTGCTAGCGGCCCAACCGGGAGGACGGCCGGGGAGCTGTTTTTT. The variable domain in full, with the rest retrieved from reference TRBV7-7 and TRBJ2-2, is GAGVSQSPRYKVTKRGQDVTLRCDPISSHATLYWYQQALGQGPEFLTYFNYEAQPDKSGLPSDRFSAERPEGSISTLTIQRTEQRDSAMYRCASGPTGRTAGELFFGEGSRLTVL.

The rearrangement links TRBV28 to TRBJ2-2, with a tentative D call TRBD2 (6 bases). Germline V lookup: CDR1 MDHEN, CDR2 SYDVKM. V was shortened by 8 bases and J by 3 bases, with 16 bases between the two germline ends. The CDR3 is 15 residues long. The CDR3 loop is CASGPGGAYTGELFF. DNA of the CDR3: TGTGCCAGCGGCCCTGGAGGGGCATACACCGGGGAGCTGTTTTTT.

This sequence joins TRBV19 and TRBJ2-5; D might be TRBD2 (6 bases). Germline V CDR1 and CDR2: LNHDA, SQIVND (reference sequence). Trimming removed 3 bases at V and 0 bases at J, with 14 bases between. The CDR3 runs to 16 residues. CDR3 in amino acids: CASSIGSGHYQETQYF. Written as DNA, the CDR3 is TGTGCCAGTAGTATCGGTAGCGGACACTACCAAGAGACCCAGTACTTC.

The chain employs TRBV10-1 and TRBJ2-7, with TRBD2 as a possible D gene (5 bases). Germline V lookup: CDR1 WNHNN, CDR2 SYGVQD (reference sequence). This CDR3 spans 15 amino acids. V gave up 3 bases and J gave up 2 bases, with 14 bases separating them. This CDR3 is CASSEVRGFAYEQYF. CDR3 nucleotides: TGCGCCAGCAGTGAAGTTCGGGGATTTGCCTACGAGCAGTACTTC.

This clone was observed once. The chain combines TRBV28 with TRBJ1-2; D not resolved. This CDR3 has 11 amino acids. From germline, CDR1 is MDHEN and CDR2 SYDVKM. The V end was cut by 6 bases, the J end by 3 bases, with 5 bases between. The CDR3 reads CASRRDYGYTF. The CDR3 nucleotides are TGTGCCAGCAGGAGGGACTATGGCTACACCTTC.

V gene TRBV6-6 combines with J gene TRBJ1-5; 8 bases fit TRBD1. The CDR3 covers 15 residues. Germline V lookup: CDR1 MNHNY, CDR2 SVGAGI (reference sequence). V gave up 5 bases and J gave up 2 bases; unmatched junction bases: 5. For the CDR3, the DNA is TGTGCCAGCAGTCCCGGGACAGGAGGCAATCAGCCCCAGCATTTT. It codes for CASSPGTGGNQPQHF.

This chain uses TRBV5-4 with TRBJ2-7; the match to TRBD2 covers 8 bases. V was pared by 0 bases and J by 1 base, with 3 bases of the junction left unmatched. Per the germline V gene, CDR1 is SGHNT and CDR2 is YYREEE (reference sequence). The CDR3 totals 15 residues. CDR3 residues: CASSLGGLASYEQYF. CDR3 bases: TGTGCCAGCAGCTTGGGTGGACTAGCTTCCTACGAGCAGTACTTC.

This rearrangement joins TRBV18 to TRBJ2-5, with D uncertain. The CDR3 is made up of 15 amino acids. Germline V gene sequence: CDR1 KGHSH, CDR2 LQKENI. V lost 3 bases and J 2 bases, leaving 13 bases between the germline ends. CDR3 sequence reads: CASSPGVAEQETQYF. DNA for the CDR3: TGTGCCAGCTCACCTGGTGTGGCGGAGCAAGAGACCCAGTACTTC.

The CDR3 DNA reads TGCGCCAGCAGCCAAGAAAGAGATCTAGCGAGGGGAGAGACCCAGTACTTC. Amino acid sequence: CASSQERDLARGETQYF. The genes are TRBV4-3 and TRBJ2-5; tentative D call: TRBD2 (6 bases). Germline V lookup: CDR1 LGHNA, CDR2 YSLEER. Trimming removed 0 bases from V and 4 bases from J, with 18 bases in between. CDR3 size: 17 residues.

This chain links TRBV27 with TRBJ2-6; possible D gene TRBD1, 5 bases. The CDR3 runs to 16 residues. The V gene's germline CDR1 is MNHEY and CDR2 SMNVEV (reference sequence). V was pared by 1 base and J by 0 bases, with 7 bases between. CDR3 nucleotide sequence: TGTGCCAGCAGTTTATTCCAGGGCTCTGGGGCCAACGTCCTGACTTTC. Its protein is CASSLFQGSGANVLTF.

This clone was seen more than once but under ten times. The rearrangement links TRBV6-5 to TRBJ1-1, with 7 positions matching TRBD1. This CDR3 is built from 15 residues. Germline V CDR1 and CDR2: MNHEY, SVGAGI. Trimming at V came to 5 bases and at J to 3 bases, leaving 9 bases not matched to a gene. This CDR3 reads CASSPGDSSYTEAFF. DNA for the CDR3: TGTGCCAGCAGTCCCGGGGACAGCTCGTACACTGAAGCTTTCTTT.

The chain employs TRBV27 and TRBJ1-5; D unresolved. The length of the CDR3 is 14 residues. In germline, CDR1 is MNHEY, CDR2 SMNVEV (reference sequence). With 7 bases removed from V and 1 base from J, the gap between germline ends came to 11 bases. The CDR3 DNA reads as TGTGCCAGCATGCTTTCTATGAGCAATCAGCCCCAGCATTTT. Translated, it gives CASMLSMSNQPQHF.

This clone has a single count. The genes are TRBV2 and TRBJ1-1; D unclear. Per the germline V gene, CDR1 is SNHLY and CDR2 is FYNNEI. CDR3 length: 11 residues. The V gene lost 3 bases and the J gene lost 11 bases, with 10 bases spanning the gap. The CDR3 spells CASSDPRRAFF. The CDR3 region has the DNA TGTGCCAGCAGTGACCCGCGGCGGGCTTTCTTT.

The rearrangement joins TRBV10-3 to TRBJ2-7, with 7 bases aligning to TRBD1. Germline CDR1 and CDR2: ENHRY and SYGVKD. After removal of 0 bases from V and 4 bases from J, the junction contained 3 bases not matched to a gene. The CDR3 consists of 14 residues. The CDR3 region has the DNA TGTGCCATCAGTGAGTCAGGCAGGGGGTACGAGCAGTACTTC. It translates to CAISESGRGYEQYF.

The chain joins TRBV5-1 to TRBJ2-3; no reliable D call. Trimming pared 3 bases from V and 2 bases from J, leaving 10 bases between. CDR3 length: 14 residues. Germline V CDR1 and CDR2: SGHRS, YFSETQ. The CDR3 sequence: CASSSDGYTDTQYF. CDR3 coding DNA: TGCGCCAGCAGCTCTGACGGGTACACAGATACGCAGTATTTT.

The CDR3 spells CASKDLVRVVDYGYTF. CDR3 nucleotides: TGTGCCAGTAAGGACCTAGTGAGGGTGGTGGACTATGGCTACACCTTC. The chain couples TRBV19 to TRBJ1-2; D is ambiguous. The V and J ends lost 7 bases and 3 bases respectively, with 21 bases between them. Germline CDR1 LNHDA, CDR2 SQIVND (reference sequence). The CDR3 has 16 residues.

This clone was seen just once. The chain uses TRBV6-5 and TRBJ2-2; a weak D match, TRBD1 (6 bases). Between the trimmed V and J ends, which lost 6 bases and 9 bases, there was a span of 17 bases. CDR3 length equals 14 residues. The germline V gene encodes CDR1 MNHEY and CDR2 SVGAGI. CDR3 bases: TGTGCCAGCAGACCCCCACAGGGCGGCCGGGAGCTGTTTTTT. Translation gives CASRPPQGGRELFF.